This T cell receptor (beta chain) was identified during a study of shared clonotypes between healthy human individuals. Study observations and caveats: The sharing of around 5% of naive CD4 clonotypes was seen across a handful of donors. Only blood was sampled, and tissue TCR repertoires likely differ from blood ones.

Deep-level settings were used for running the assay. This table comes from immunoSEQ multiplex PCR, and its TCRdb copy is limited to in-frame clones, with some not included. Of about 330,000 clones listed, roughly 84% are singletons. Worth noting for this clone: Its target is not known.

Germline values: CDR1 KGHSH, CDR2 LQKENI. This CDR3 region has 13 residues. Trimming took off 2 bases at V and 5 bases at J, with 9 bases between the two ends. The V call is TRBV18, the J call TRBJ2-5, with D hard to call. Sequencing input: memory CD8+ T cells sorted from blood. Subset here: CD45RO+ cells pooled with CCR7-negative TemRA cells. This TCR was recovered from a man in his late teens or twenties in good health. CDR3 sequence reads: CASSPDWVETQYF. The CDR3 DNA follows: TGTGCCAGCTCACCAGATTGGGTCGAGACCCAGTACTTC.